The rows below give T cell receptor beta chains drawn from one sample of a study of blood T cells in healthy people across ages. TCRdb processed the 5' RACE reads anew with MiXCR; each CDR3 protein has one entry. The sample lists nearly 800,000 distinct CDR3 sequences, approximately 25% seen once, with under 4.5% in the top ten. These data also featured in a second study, about T cells of mothers and their children.

The sample consisted of blood. The origin of the receptors is a boy between 5 and 17 years old in good health. CDR3s include the opening cysteine and the closing phenylalanine or tryptophan. The D gene is left open where the match is weak. Expanded clones are given a class, and other clones once, few, many or no size at all.

>TRBJ2-1|TRBV7-6|NA|NA
CASSPLLEDELFF
TGTGCCAGCAGCCCCTTACTGGAGGATGAGCTGTTCTTC
>TRBJ2-1|TRBV12-3/TRBV12-4|NA|few
CTSSLRVVRDSYNEQFF
TGTACCAGCAGTTTAAGAGTAGTCAGAGACTCCTACAATGAGCAGTTCTTC
>TRBJ1-1|TRBV12-3/TRBV12-4|TRBD1|few
CASSLADRGAFF
TGTGCCAGCAGTTTGGCTGACAGGGGGGCTTTCTTT
>TRBJ1-4|TRBV27|TRBD1|few
CASRTSGTGNEKLFF
TGTGCCAGCAGAACATCCGGGACAGGGAATGAAAAACTGTTTTTT
>TRBJ2-3|TRBV7-9|NA|NA
CASSRDFFTDTQYF
TGTGCCAGCAGCCGGGACTTTTTCACAGATACGCAGTATTTT
>TRBJ1-3|TRBV7-9|NA|NA
CASSLTTENTIYF
TGTGCCAGCAGCTTAACGACAGAAAACACCATATATTTT
>TRBJ2-1|TRBV20-1|NA|few
CSARDDLWSYNEQFF
TGCAGTGCTAGAGATGACTTGTGGTCCTACAATGAGCAGTTCTTC
>TRBJ2-5|TRBV24-1|NA|NA
CATSDSAAGKETQYF
TGTGCCACCAGTGACTCCGCTGCCGGGAAAGAGACCCAGTACTTC
>TRBJ2-5|TRBV7-3|TRBD1|NA
CASSFRQGERETQYF
TGTGCCAGCAGCTTCCGACAGGGGGAACGGGAGACCCAGTACTTC
>TRBJ2-1|TRBV7-9|NA|NA
CASSLKGAGENEQFF
TGTGCCAGCAGCTTAAAAGGAGCTGGTGAGAATGAGCAGTTCTTC
>TRBJ1-4|TRBV20-1|NA|NA
CSASVAGEKLFF
TGCAGTGCTAGTGTTGCGGGTGAAAAACTGTTTTTT
>TRBJ2-5|TRBV6-1|NA|NA
CASSEWGTQETQYF
TGTGCCAGCAGTGAATGGGGCACCCAAGAGACCCAGTACTTC
>TRBJ1-1|TRBV29-1|NA|few
CSDLGGRVAFF
TGCAGCGACTTGGGCGGGAGGGTGGCTTTCTTT
>TRBJ1-1|TRBV7-9|TRBD1|few
CASSNRDRATEAFF
TGTGCCAGCAGCAACCGGGACAGGGCCACTGAAGCTTTCTTT
>TRBJ2-1|TRBV7-9|NA|NA
CAGSLDSYNEQFF
TGTGCCGGCAGCCTTGACAGTTACAATGAGCAGTTCTTC
>TRBJ2-2|TRBV7-9|NA|NA
CASSSTQGYGELFF
TGTGCCAGCAGCTCAACACAGGGTTACGGGGAGCTGTTTTTT
>TRBJ2-5|TRBV3-1|NA|NA
CASSRANRVQETQYF
TGTGCCAGCAGCCGCGCGAACAGGGTCCAAGAGACCCAGTACTTC
>TRBJ1-2|TRBV7-2|TRBD1|few
CASSLAVTGGAVSFGYTF
TGTGCCAGCAGCTTAGCCGTCACAGGGGGCGCGGTTAGCTTCGGCTACACCTTC
>TRBJ2-3|TRBV11-2|NA|few
CASSPDIDTQYF
TGTGCCAGCAGCCCCGACATCGATACGCAGTATTTT
>TRBJ1-2|TRBV20-1|TRBD1|NA
CSSDDRGTNYGYTF
TGCAGTTCGGATGACAGGGGCACTAACTATGGCTACACCTTC
>TRBJ2-4|TRBV3-1|NA|NA
CASSNRAAKNIQYF
TGTGCCAGCTCTAATCGTGCGGCCAAAAACATTCAGTACTTC
>TRBJ2-1|TRBV6-2/TRBV6-3|TRBD1|few
CASIPSGQGAYNEQFF
TGTGCCAGCATCCCTTCCGGGCAGGGGGCCTACAATGAGCAGTTCTTC
>TRBJ2-2|TRBV6-5|NA|few
CASSYSVGNTGELFF
TGTGCCAGCAGTTACTCGGTAGGAAACACCGGGGAGCTGTTTTTT
>TRBJ2-1|TRBV5-1|TRBD1|many
CASSLASGTDEQFF
TGCGCCAGCAGCTTGGCCTCGGGGACAGACGAGCAGTTCTTC
>TRBJ2-7|TRBV7-9|TRBD1|NA
CASSPTGGTEQYF
TGTGCCAGCAGCCCGACAGGGGGAACCGAGCAGTACTTC
>TRBJ1-1|TRBV7-9|NA|once
CASSLAFTEAFF
TGTGCCAGCAGCTTAGCTTTTACTGAAGCTTTCTTT
>TRBJ2-1|TRBV27|NA|NA
CASSLSKVGGAEFF
TGTGCCAGCAGTTTATCCAAAGTTGGTGGGGCGGAGTTCTTC
>TRBJ1-1|TRBV6-5|TRBD1|few
CASSEQTGAYEAFF
TGTGCCAGCAGCGAACAGACAGGGGCCTACGAAGCTTTCTTT
>TRBJ2-7|TRBV29-1|NA|NA
CSVAEPTFEQYF
TGCAGCGTTGCAGAGCCGACTTTCGAGCAGTACTTC
>TRBJ2-7|TRBV9|TRBD1|NA
CASSVATGGDYEQYF
TGTGCCAGCAGCGTAGCAACAGGGGGCGATTACGAGCAGTACTTC
>TRBJ2-7|TRBV7-2|TRBD2|NA
CASSLSVGGSPEQYF
TGTGCCAGCAGCTTATCAGTCGGCGGGAGTCCCGAGCAGTACTTC
>TRBJ1-4|TRBV12-3/TRBV12-4|NA|NA
CASAPRVGRTNEKLFF
TGTGCCAGCGCCCCGCGGGTGGGGAGGACTAATGAAAAACTGTTTTTT
>TRBJ2-5|TRBV27|TRBD2|NA
CASSRTHGTSTLQETQYF
TGTGCCAGCAGTAGGACCCACGGGACTAGCACCCTCCAAGAGACCCAGTACTTC
>TRBJ1-2|TRBV6-5|NA|NA
CASSYSEGNYGYTF
TGTGCCAGCAGTTACTCGGAGGGGAACTATGGCTACACCTTC
>TRBJ2-1|TRBV7-9|TRBD2|few
CASSPHPRTSGGNEQFF
TGTGCCAGCAGCCCCCACCCGCGGACTAGCGGGGGAAATGAGCAGTTCTTC
>TRBJ2-1|TRBV7-2|NA|few
CASSFTLGAPPYNEQFF
TGTGCCAGCAGCTTCACACTCGGAGCCCCTCCGTACAATGAGCAGTTCTTC
>TRBJ2-2|TRBV20-1|NA|few
CSATGTHNTGELFF
TGCAGTGCTACCGGGACCCACAACACCGGGGAGCTGTTTTTT
>TRBJ1-2|TRBV19|NA|few
CASSIGSGYTF
TGTGCCAGTAGTATCGGAAGCGGCTACACCTTC
>TRBJ2-3|TRBV7-8|NA|NA
CASSLAFGDTQYF
TGTGCCAGCAGCTTAGCGTTTGGAGATACGCAGTATTTT
>TRBJ2-1|TRBV29-1|NA|few
CSVVWGREQAYNEQFF
TGCAGCGTTGTTTGGGGACGGGAGCAAGCCTACAATGAGCAGTTCTTC
>TRBJ1-1|TRBV9|TRBD1|NA
CASSARTGGSAQAFF
TGTGCCAGCAGCGCCCGAACAGGGGGCTCAGCACAAGCTTTCTTT
>TRBJ1-1|TRBV4-1|NA|NA
CASSSRTVINTEAFF
TGCGCCAGCAGCTCCCGGACAGTCATTAACACTGAAGCTTTCTTT
>TRBJ2-7|TRBV11-2|TRBD1|NA
CAAGTEDYEQYF
TGTGCCGCCGGGACAGAGGACTACGAGCAGTACTTC
>TRBJ2-7|TRBV7-2|TRBD1|NA
CASSGTGGWYEQYF
TGTGCCAGCAGCGGTACAGGGGGCTGGTACGAGCAGTACTTC
>TRBJ2-2|TRBV7-3|NA|NA
CASSPLGHRDNTGELFF
TGTGCCAGCAGCCCCCTTGGACACCGGGACAACACCGGGGAGCTGTTTTTT
>TRBJ2-1|TRBV10-3|TRBD2|few
CAISESTSGGNEQFF
TGTGCCATCAGTGAGTCGACTAGCGGGGGGAATGAGCAGTTCTTC
>TRBJ2-5|TRBV12-3/TRBV12-4|TRBD2|few
CASTLAGTYGQYF
TGTGCCAGCACACTAGCGGGAACCTACGGGCAGTACTTC
>TRBJ2-1|TRBV5-1|NA|NA
CASSFSRSSYNEQFF
TGCGCCAGCAGCTTTTCGAGGTCCTCCTACAATGAGCAGTTCTTC
>TRBJ2-3|TRBV12-3/TRBV12-4|TRBD2|NA
CASSLYRGESADTQYF
TGTGCCAGCAGTTTATATCGGGGGGAAAGCGCAGATACGCAGTATTTT
>TRBJ1-1|TRBV20-1|NA|NA
CSARAGARNTEAFF
TGCAGTGCTAGAGCTGGGGCACGGAACACTGAAGCTTTCTTT
>TRBJ2-5|TRBV2|NA|NA
CASSLRDSRIGPGGETQYF
TGTGCCAGCAGTCTCCGGGACAGTCGAATTGGGCCGGGAGGGGAGACCCAGTACTTC
>TRBJ1-1|TRBV24-1|NA|NA
CATRAQSAGNTEAFF
TGTGCCACCAGAGCACAATCGGCGGGCAACACTGAAGCTTTCTTT
>TRBJ1-1|TRBV19|NA|NA
CASGVGRRFAEAFF
TGTGCCAGTGGTGTAGGGAGAAGGTTCGCTGAAGCTTTCTTT
>TRBJ2-7|TRBV27|NA|NA
CASSFARGTYEQYF
TGTGCCAGCAGTTTCGCGCGGGGAACCTACGAGCAGTACTTC
>TRBJ1-2|TRBV7-2|NA|NA
CASSSMLRGRGGYTF
TGTGCCAGCAGCTCGATGCTCAGGGGTCGGGGTGGCTACACCTTC
>TRBJ2-4|TRBV6-2/TRBV6-3|NA|NA
CASSYRAAIAKNIQYF
TGTGCCAGCAGTTACCGCGCGGCGATAGCCAAAAACATTCAGTACTTC
>TRBJ1-6|TRBV6-5|NA|few
CASSFGPTGSPLHF
TGTGCCAGCAGCTTCGGGCCGACGGGGTCACCCCTCCACTTT
>TRBJ1-5|TRBV7-2|NA|NA
CASSLDVNSNQPQHF
TGTGCCAGCAGCTTGGACGTAAATAGCAATCAGCCCCAGCATTTT
>TRBJ1-5|TRBV6-5|NA|few
CASSYSNPGLSNQPQHF
TGTGCCAGCAGTTACTCGAATCCAGGACTAAGCAATCAGCCCCAGCATTTT
>TRBJ2-2|TRBV28|NA|NA
CASSLRGNGGELFF
TGTGCCAGCAGTTTAAGGGGGAATGGCGGGGAGCTGTTTTTT